Listed below are T cell receptor beta chains from one sample, sequenced in a study of T cell changes during pregnancy in multiple sclerosis. Clones were sequenced by immunoSEQ multiplex PCR, and TCRdb holds only the in-frame ones, with some missing. Of approximately 50,000 clones listed, roughly 94% are singletons. The sequencing here drew on CD4+ T cells from peripheral blood mononuclear cells, taken in the third trimester of pregnancy. All receptors come from a female donor with multiple sclerosis, enrolled in a pregnancy study. The CDR3 runs from the conserved cysteine through the conserved F or W. A D gene is named only where the DNA matches it firmly. Size is stated for part of the rows, as once, few or many counts, or as a class when the clone is expanded.

CDR3	DNA	J	D	size	V
CASSLKQGTPSWDTEAFF	TGTGCCAGCTCACTTAAACAGGGTACCCCTAGTTGGGACACTGAAGCTTTCTTT	TRBJ1-1	.	.	TRBV18
CASSPGDRGRNTEAFF	TGTGCCAGTAGTCCTGGGGACAGGGGGAGGAACACTGAAGCTTTCTTT	TRBJ1-1	TRBD1	.	TRBV19
CASSSRADTQYF	TGTGCCAGCAGCTCCCGCGCAGATACGCAGTATTTT	TRBJ2-3	.	.	TRBV7-2
CASSSPGQRGETQYF	TGTGCCAGCAGCTCCCCGGGACAACGAGGGGAGACCCAGTACTTC	TRBJ2-5	.	.	TRBV5-4
CASSQVLVAGAPNEQFF	TGTGCCAGCAGCCAAGTTTTGGTAGCGGGAGCCCCCAATGAGCAGTTCTTC	TRBJ2-1	TRBD2	.	TRBV14
CASSQGTGGSYEQYF	TGCGCCAGCAGCCAAGGGACAGGGGGCTCCTACGAGCAGTACTTC	TRBJ2-7	TRBD1	.	TRBV4-1
CAWSDRGDQPQHF	TGTGCCTGGAGTGATCGGGGGGATCAGCCCCAGCATTTT	TRBJ1-5	.	.	TRBV30
CASSRLGVYEQYF	TGTGCCAGCAGCCGCCTAGGGGTTTACGAGCAGTACTTC	TRBJ2-7	.	.	TRBV7-9
CASSELSGTPFF	TGTGCCAGCAGTGAACTTAGCGGGACTCCGTTCTTC	TRBJ2-1	TRBD2	.	TRBV6-1
CASRRTGAPNEKLFF	TGTGCCAGCAGACGGACAGGGGCACCTAATGAAAAACTGTTTTTT	TRBJ1-4	TRBD1	.	TRBV2
CASGRRRGLEVGNTIYF	TGTGCCAGCGGAAGGAGGAGGGGGCTTGAAGTTGGAAACACCATATATTTT	TRBJ1-3	TRBD1	.	TRBV5-6
CASSTGYEQYF	TGTGCCAGCAGCACGGGTTACGAGCAGTACTTC	TRBJ2-7	.	.	TRBV5-4
CASSPDYSRSWYEQYF	TGCGCCAGCAGCCCTGATTATAGCAGATCGTGGTACGAGCAGTACTTC	TRBJ2-7	.	.	TRBV5-1
CASSLSIQGRGYTEAFF	TGTGCCAGCAGTTTATCGATCCAGGGAAGGGGGTACACTGAAGCTTTCTTT	TRBJ1-1	.	few	TRBV27
CAISQQQGMNTEAFF	TGTGCCATCAGTCAACAACAGGGAATGAACACTGAAGCTTTCTTT	TRBJ1-1	.	.	TRBV10-3
CASSQEPGINSYEQYF	TGTGCCAGCAGCCAAGAACCAGGCATCAACTCCTACGAGCAGTACTTC	TRBJ2-7	.	.	TRBV4-2
CASSIWRGTSGNNEQFF	TGTGCCAGTAGTATATGGAGGGGGACTAGCGGGAACAATGAGCAGTTCTTC	TRBJ2-1	TRBD2	.	TRBV19
CASSSPGQAYNEQFF	TGTGCCAGCAGCTCACCGGGACAGGCGTACAATGAGCAGTTCTTC	TRBJ2-1	TRBD1	.	TRBV5-6
CASSGTGGNSPLHF	TGTGCCAGTAGTGGGACAGGGGGGAATTCACCCCTCCACTTT	TRBJ1-6	TRBD1	.	TRBV19
CASSLRGEGIETQYF	TGTGCCAGCAGCCTTCGGGGGGAGGGAATTGAGACCCAGTACTTC	TRBJ2-5	TRBD2	.	TRBV9
CASTSSGGDNEQFF	TGCGCCAGCACAAGTAGCGGGGGGGACAATGAGCAGTTCTTC	TRBJ2-1	TRBD2	.	TRBV10-2
CASSLSRTTGELFF	TGTGCCAGCAGCTTAAGTCGAACTACCGGGGAGCTGTTTTTT	TRBJ2-2	.	.	TRBV7-8
CASSSQISGSYSNQPQHF	TGTGCCAGCAGTTCCCAGATAAGCGGAAGTTATAGCAATCAGCCCCAGCATTTT	TRBJ1-5	.	.	TRBV28
CASSLGDREPNYGYTF	TGTGCCAGCAGCTTGGGTGACAGGGAGCCTAACTATGGCTACACCTTC	TRBJ1-2	TRBD1	few	TRBV5-4
CASSLGQTGDQPQHF	TGTGCCAGCAGCCTCGGACAGACAGGGGATCAGCCCCAGCATTTT	TRBJ1-5	TRBD1	.	TRBV7-9
CASITEGEQYF	TGTGCCAGCATCACGGAGGGGGAGCAGTACTTC	TRBJ2-7	.	.	TRBV2
CASSRLGQVNNSPLHF	TGTGCCAGTAGTCGTTTGGGGCAGGTCAATAATTCACCCCTCCACTTT	TRBJ1-6	.	once	TRBV19
CASSGGLVDEQYF	TGTGCCAGCAGCGGGGGACTTGTTGACGAGCAGTACTTC	TRBJ2-7	.	.	TRBV9
CASSLQGATGGYTF	TGTGCCAGCAGCCTACAGGGGGCTACGGGTGGCTACACCTTC	TRBJ1-2	TRBD1	.	TRBV5-4
CASSSGQGSYGYTF	TGTGCCAGCAGCTCTGGACAGGGTAGCTATGGCTACACCTTC	TRBJ1-2	TRBD1	.	TRBV7-2
CASSGPGQGKNEQYF	TGTGCCAGCAGTGGGCCGGGACAGGGTAAAAACGAGCAGTACTTC	TRBJ2-7	TRBD1	.	TRBV6-1
CAISDIAGGPNIF	TGTGCCATCAGTGACATAGCGGGAGGGCCGAATATCTTC	TRBJ2-1	TRBD2	.	TRBV10-3
CASAVQVSSYNEQFF	TGCGCCAGCGCGGTACAGGTCAGCTCCTACAATGAGCAGTTCTTC	TRBJ2-1	.	once	TRBV5-1
CASSATPGTEAFF	TGTGCCAGCAGCGCTACCCCCGGCACTGAAGCTTTCTTT	TRBJ1-1	.	.	TRBV9
CASSPSGRGSGNTIYF	TGTGCCAGCTCACCGTCTGGCAGAGGCTCTGGAAACACCATATATTTT	TRBJ1-3	.	.	TRBV18